This T cell receptor (beta chain) was sequenced in a study of graft-versus-host responses after intestinal transplantation. Study information: Transplant recipients had multivisceral, liver-intestinal, or isolated intestinal grafts.

Notes on this clone: The antigen remains unidentified.

Germline trimming cut 0 bases from V and 2 bases from J; bases unmatched to any gene: 9. Germline V gene data show CDR1 as MNHEY and CDR2 as SMNVEV (reference sequence). The CDR3 loop spans 18 amino acids. Data came from immunoSEQ multiplex PCR; TCRdb stores just in-frame clones and leaves some out. The repertoire includes about 88,000 clones, about nine tenths of them detected once, and 0.11% sits in the top ten. The chain links TRBV27 to TRBJ1-2; 10 nucleotides agree with TRBD1. The receptor was derived from a human donor who received an intestinal transplant. The sequences come from unstimulated CD4+ T cells sorted from spleen or lymph node cells, collected before intestinal transplant. The DNA for the CDR3 is TGTGCCAGCAGTTTATCGATTAGGAGACAGGGGGCGAACTATGGCTACACCTTC. This sequence encodes CASSLSIRRQGANYGYTF.